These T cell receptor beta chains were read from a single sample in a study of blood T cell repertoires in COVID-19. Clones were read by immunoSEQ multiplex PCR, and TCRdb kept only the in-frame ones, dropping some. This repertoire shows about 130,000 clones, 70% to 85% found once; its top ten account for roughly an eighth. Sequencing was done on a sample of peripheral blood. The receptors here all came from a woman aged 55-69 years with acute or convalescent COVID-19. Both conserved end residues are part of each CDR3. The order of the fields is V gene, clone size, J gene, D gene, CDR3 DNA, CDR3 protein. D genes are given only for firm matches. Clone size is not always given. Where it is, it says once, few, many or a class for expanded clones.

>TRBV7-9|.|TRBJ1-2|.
TGTGCCAGCAGTCTCCAAATAGGGGGAGAATATGGCTACACCTTC
CASSLQIGGEYGYTF
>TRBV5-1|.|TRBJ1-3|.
TGCGCCAGCAGTGAGGGCAGCACGAGCTCTGGAAACACCATATATTTT
CASSEGSTSSGNTIYF
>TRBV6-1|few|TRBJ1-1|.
TGTGCCAGCAGTGAACTACGAGTGGAGGAAGCTTTCTTT
CASSELRVEEAFF
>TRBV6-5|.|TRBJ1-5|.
TGTGCCAGCAGTTCAAGCGGGGGAGTTGGCAATCAGCCCCAGCATTTT
CASSSSGGVGNQPQHF
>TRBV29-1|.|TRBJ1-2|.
TGCAGCGTTGAGGAGGTGGGCAGTGGGTTAGGCTATGGCTACACCTTC
CSVEEVGSGLGYGYTF
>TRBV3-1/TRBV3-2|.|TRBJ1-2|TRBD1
TGTGCCAGCAGCCAGGGAGACAGGGGGCTTGGTGGCTACACCTTC
CASSQGDRGLGGYTF
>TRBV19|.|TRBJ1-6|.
TGTGCCAGTAGTATGGTGTCAGGTTATAATTCACCCCTCCACTTT
CASSMVSGYNSPLHF
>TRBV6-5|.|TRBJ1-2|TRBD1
TGTGCCAGCAGTCCTAACAGGGGGCGTAACTATGGCTACACCTTC
CASSPNRGRNYGYTF
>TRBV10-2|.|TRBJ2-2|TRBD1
TGCGCCAGCAACGAACAGGGGACCGGGGAGCTGTTTTTT
CASNEQGTGELFF
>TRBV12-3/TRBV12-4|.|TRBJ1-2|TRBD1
TGTGCCAGCAGACCGTCCGAGACAGGGTTCTACACCTTC
CASRPSETGFYTF
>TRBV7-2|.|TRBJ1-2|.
TGTGCCAGCACCGCCCGGGGTAACGGCTACACCTTC
CASTARGNGYTF
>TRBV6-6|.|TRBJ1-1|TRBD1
TGTGCCAGCAGCGCTCGACAGGGTTCTGAAGCTTTCTTT
CASSARQGSEAFF
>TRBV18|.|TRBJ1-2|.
TGTGCCAGCTCACCACCGAGGACAGCGGATGGCTACACCTTC
CASSPPRTADGYTF
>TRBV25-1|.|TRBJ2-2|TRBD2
TGTGCCAGCAGTGAAATGGCGGGGGTCTCCGGGGAGCTGTTTTTT
CASSEMAGVSGELFF
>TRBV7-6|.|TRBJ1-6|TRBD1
TGTGCCAGCAGCTTAGCGGTCGGGCAGGGGGCTTCCTATAATTCACCCCTCCACTTT
CASSLAVGQGASYNSPLHF
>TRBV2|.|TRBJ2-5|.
TGTGCCAGCAGTTCCTCTGGCAGACAAGAGACCCAGTACTTC
CASSSSGRQETQYF
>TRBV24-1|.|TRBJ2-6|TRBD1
TGTGCCATCTCAGGGGGCACTGGGGCCAACGTCCTGACTTTC
CAISGGTGANVLTF
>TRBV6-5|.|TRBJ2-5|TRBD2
TGTGCCAGCAGTAAACCGGGGACTAGCGGAGAGACCCAGTACTTC
CASSKPGTSGETQYF
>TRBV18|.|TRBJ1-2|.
TGTGCCACCATGGAGGGAGCGAACTATGGCTACACCTTC
CATMEGANYGYTF
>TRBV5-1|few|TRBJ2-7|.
TGCGCCAGCAGCTCCCAACCGACGGGGAGCTCCTACGAGCAGTACTTC
CASSSQPTGSSYEQYF
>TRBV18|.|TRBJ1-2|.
TGTGCCAGCTCAACCACAGGGATCGATGGCTACACCTTC
CASSTTGIDGYTF
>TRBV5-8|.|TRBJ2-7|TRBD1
TGTGCCAGCAGCCTTCGGACAGGGGGCTACGAGCAGTACTTC
CASSLRTGGYEQYF
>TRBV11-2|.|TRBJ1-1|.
TGTGCCAGCAGCTTGGGGCAAGGCCGAGAAGCTTTCTTT
CASSLGQGREAFF
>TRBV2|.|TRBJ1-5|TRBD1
TGTGCCAGCAGAAGGGACAGAAATAGCAATCAGCCCCAGCATTTT
CASRRDRNSNQPQHF
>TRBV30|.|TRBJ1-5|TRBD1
TGTGCCTGGAGTGTGGACAGGGGGTATCAGCCCCAGCATTTT
CAWSVDRGYQPQHF
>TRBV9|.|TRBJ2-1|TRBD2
TGTGCCAGCAGCGCCGCTAGCGGCCTAGGCAATGAGCAGTTCTTC
CASSAASGLGNEQFF
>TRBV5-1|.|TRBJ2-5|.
TGCGCCAGCAGCTTGGTTGGGGGGATACAAGAGACCCAGTACTTC
CASSLVGGIQETQYF